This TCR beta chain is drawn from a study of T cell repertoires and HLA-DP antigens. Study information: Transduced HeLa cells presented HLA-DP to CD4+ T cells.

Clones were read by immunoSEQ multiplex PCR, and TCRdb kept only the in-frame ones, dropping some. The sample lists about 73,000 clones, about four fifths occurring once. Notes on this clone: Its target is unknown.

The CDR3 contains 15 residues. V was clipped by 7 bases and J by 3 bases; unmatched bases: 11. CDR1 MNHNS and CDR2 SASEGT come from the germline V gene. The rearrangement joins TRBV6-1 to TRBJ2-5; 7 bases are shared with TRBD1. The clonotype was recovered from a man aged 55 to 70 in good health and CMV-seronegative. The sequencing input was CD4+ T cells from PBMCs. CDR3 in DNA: TGTGCCAGCACCTTTTGGGCAGGGGGAGAAGAGACCCAGTACTTC. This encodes CASTFWAGGEETQYF.